The 4 T cell receptor beta chains given below trace back to one sample, sequenced in a study of PD-L1 blockade in urothelial cancer. The protocol was immunoSEQ multiplex PCR, while the TCRdb copy is restricted to in-frame clones and leaves out a portion. The table has about 82,000 clones, roughly nine tenths seen once. Source: PBMCs, taken around atezolizumab (anti-PD-L1) treatment. These receptor sequences come from a man between 60 and 70 years old with urothelial cancer.

This rearrangement joins TRBV19 to TRBJ1-2; 9 bases fit TRBD1. This CDR3 is 15 amino acids long. CDR1 is LNHDA and CDR2 is SQIVND in the germline V gene (reference sequence). J was trimmed by 6 bases and V by 6 bases; bases with no gene match: 11. The DNA of the CDR3 is TGTGCCAGTAGCACTACCGGGACAGGGTTCGATGGCTACACCTTC. This codes for CASSTTGTGFDGYTF.

The rearrangement links TRBV9 to TRBJ2-5, with TRBD2 matching 12 bases. The CDR3 is 16 amino acids. CDR1 and CDR2 (germline): SGDLS, YYNGEE. J gave up 5 bases and V 3 bases, and 8 bases lay outside the gene matches. The CDR3 protein is CASSAHLAGGRETQYF. In DNA, the CDR3 is TGTGCCAGCAGCGCCCACCTAGCGGGGGGGCGGGAGACCCAGTACTTC.

The chain uses TRBV29-1 and TRBJ2-3, with a weak D call TRBD1 (5 bases). CDR1 SQVTM and CDR2 ANQGSEA come from the germline V gene. Deletions cut 6 bases from V and 5 bases from J, with 15 bases between. The CDR3 totals 13 residues. Here the CDR3 DNA reads TGCAGCGTCGACAGTGGGGCCAGAGATACGCAGTATTTT. This codes for CSVDSGARDTQYF.

This clone was seen a single time. V usage is TRBV7-2 and J usage is TRBJ2-7; a possible D gene is TRBD2 (6 bases). The germline CDR1 and CDR2 sequences are SGHTA and FQGNSA. V was shortened by 4 bases and J by 2 bases, with 15 bases between the two germline ends. The CDR3 runs 15 residues. In nucleotides, the CDR3 is TGTGCCAGCAGCTCCTTGGCGGGGCTCACCTACGAGCAGTACTTC. Its protein product is CASSSLAGLTYEQYF.